This T cell receptor (beta chain) was identified during a study of early T cells in non-severe SARS-CoV-2 infection. Study-level information: Alpha and beta chains were unpaired, from unsorted whole-blood bulk RNA. Findings and limits, study-wide: VDJdb matching, biased toward anti-spike CD8 responses, missed private and CD4 specificities.

From germline, CDR1 is LGHDT and CDR2 YNNKEL (reference sequence). The CDR3 spans 14 residues. V gave up 4 bases and J gave up 3 bases, with 13 bases separating them. Notes on this clonotype: The target antigen is unknown.

Unique molecular identifier tags were affixed to discrete cDNA molecules. From the 5' RACE reads, TCRdb called clonotypes with MiXCR, one entry per CDR3 protein. The data hold tens of thousands of distinct CDR3 sequences, with 12% observed a single time. Material: whole blood, obtained at baseline. The V and J genes are TRBV3-1 and TRBJ2-7; no definite D call. The TCR was taken from an adult who was a healthcare worker with PCR-confirmed SARS-CoV-2 infection or an uninfected control (not recorded which). CDR3 in DNA: TGTGCCAGCAGCCCGCCCAGACCGCGCTACGAGCAGTACTTC. It yields the protein CASSPPRPRYEQYF.